This T cell receptor (beta chain) was sequenced during a study of somatic mutations in cytotoxic T cells in rheumatoid arthritis. Germline CDR1 is SSHAT and CDR2 is FNYEAQ (reference sequence). CDR3 length: 16 amino acids. The junction had 6 bases not matched to a gene; V was cut back by 6 bases and J by 4 bases. The method was immunoSEQ multiplex PCR; TCRdb's version includes in-frame clones alone and lacks a portion of them. The sample lists 18,000 or so clones, more than 60% seen once, with about 19% in the top ten. The TCR was taken from an older woman in good health. Sequenced material: CD8+ T cells sorted from blood. The chain is built from TRBV7-7 and TRBJ2-3, with 14 bases lining up with TRBD2. CDR3 protein: CASSAGTSGGPDTQYF. Here the CDR3 DNA reads TGTGCCAGCAGTGCCGGGACTAGCGGGGGCCCAGATACGCAGTATTTT.